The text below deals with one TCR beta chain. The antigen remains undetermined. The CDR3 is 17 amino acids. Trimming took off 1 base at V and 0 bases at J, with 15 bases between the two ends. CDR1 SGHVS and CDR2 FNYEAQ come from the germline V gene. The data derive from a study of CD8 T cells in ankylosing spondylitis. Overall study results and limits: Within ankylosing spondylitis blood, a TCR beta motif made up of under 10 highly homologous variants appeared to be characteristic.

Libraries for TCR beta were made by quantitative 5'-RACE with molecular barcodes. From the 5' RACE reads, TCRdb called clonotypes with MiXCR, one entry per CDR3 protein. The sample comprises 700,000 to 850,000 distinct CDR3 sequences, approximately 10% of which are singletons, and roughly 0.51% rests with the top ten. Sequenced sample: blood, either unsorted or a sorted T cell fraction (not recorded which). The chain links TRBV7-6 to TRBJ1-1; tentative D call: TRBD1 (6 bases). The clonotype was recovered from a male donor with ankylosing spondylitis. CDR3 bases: TGTGCCAGCAGCTTAGTAATTGCAGGACAGTTGAACACTGAAGCTTTCTTT. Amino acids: CASSLVIAGQLNTEAFF. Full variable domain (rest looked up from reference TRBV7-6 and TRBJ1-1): GAGVSQSPRYKVTKRGQDVALRCDPISGHVSLYWYRQALGQGPEFLTYFNYEAQQDKSGLPNDRFSAERPEGSISTLTIQRTEQRDSAMYRCASSLVIAGQLNTEAFFGQGTRLTVV.